These 22 T cell receptor beta chains were sequenced from one sample in a study of blood T cell repertoires in COVID-19. Clones were read by immunoSEQ multiplex PCR, and TCRdb kept only the in-frame ones, dropping some. The sample yields tens of thousands of clones, roughly 85% seen once. The sample taken for sequencing was peripheral blood. The receptors stem from an elderly man with acute or convalescent COVID-19.

This chain joins TRBV3-1 (or the pseudogene TRBV3-2) and TRBJ2-5; TRBD2 agrees at 14 bases. Germline values: CDR1 LGHDT, CDR2 YNNKEL (reference sequence). V trimming: 3 bases; J trimming: 5 bases; junction bases outside the gene matches: 5. There are 16 residues in the CDR3. This chain's CDR3 is CASSQGLAGVRETQYF. The CDR3 region has the DNA TGTGCCAGCAGCCAGGGACTAGCGGGAGTTCGGGAGACCCAGTACTTC.

The chain is built from TRBV7-3 and TRBJ2-1; D is uncertain. CDR3 size: 16 residues. V was clipped by 4 bases and J by 0 bases, with 13 bases between them. Germline V lookup: CDR1 SGHTA, CDR2 FQGTGA. CDR3: CASSSRGISSYNEQFF. The CDR3 nucleotides read TGTGCCAGCAGCTCGCGCGGCATCAGCTCCTACAATGAGCAGTTCTTC.

DNA of the CDR3: TGTGCCAGCGCGGCGCTAGCGGGAGTAAGTGAGCAGTTCTTC. Encoded protein: CASAALAGVSEQFF. This chain uses TRBV6-4 with TRBJ2-1; the match to TRBD2 covers 10 bases. CDR3 length equals 14 residues. V trimming: 8 bases; J trimming: 9 bases; junction bases outside the gene matches: 10. Germline lookup yields CDR1 MRHNA and CDR2 SNTAGT.

The chain combines TRBV18 with TRBJ1-1; the D gene is possibly TRBD1 (6 bases). The germline V gene has CDR1 KGHSH and CDR2 LQKENI. V shed 6 bases and J shed 1 base, with 18 bases lying between them. CDR3 length: 16 amino acids. This CDR3 is CASSWGPDRANTEAFF. In DNA, the CDR3 is TGTGCCAGCTCGTGGGGGCCGGACAGAGCGAACACTGAAGCTTTCTTT.

This chain uses TRBV6-2 or TRBV6-3 with TRBJ2-7, with 14 bases fitting TRBD2. The germline V gene encodes CDR1 MNHEY and CDR2 SVGEGT. The CDR3 has 19 amino acids. V shed 5 bases, J shed 0 bases, and the junction held 12 bases outside the gene matches. The CDR3 DNA reads TGTGCCAGCAGTAGATCCGCGGGACTAGCGGGAGTTAGCTCCTACGAGCAGTACTTC. Its translation is CASSRSAGLAGVSSYEQYF.

The V call is TRBV10-3, the J call TRBJ2-7; 7 bases match TRBD1. Germline CDR1 and CDR2: ENHRY and SYGVKD. With V trimmed by 10 bases and J by 1 base, 10 bases remained unmatched. The CDR3 spans 14 residues. The CDR3 sequence: CATGQAAISYEQYF. The CDR3 bases are TGTGCCACCGGACAGGCGGCTATTTCCTACGAGCAGTACTTC.

The sample holds one count of this clone. The chain links TRBV5-1 to TRBJ2-5, with D possibly matching TRBD1 (8 bases). The CDR3 is made up of 15 amino acids. V gave up 4 bases and J gave up 4 bases, with 17 bases separating them. Per germline, CDR1 SGHRS and CDR2 YFSETQ. For the CDR3, the DNA is TGCGCCAGCAGCGGGACGACAGGGGAGGGAGAGACCCAGTACTTC. Translated: CASSGTTGEGETQYF.

The chain couples TRBV7-9 to TRBJ2-5; 9 bases fit TRBD1. The CDR3 covers 16 residues. Germline CDR1 reads SEHNR; CDR2 reads FQNEAQ (reference sequence). With 3 bases clipped from V and 1 base from J, the junction kept 6 bases outside the gene matches. This CDR3 is CASSLGQGSLQETQYF. The CDR3 DNA follows: TGTGCCAGCAGCTTGGGACAGGGCAGCCTCCAAGAGACCCAGTACTTC. Full variable domain (rest looked up from reference TRBV7-9 and TRBJ2-5): DTGVSQNPRHKITKRGQNVTFRCDPISEHNRLYWYRQTLGQGPEFLTYFQNEAQLEKSRLLSDRFSAERPKGSFSTLEIQRTEQGDSAMYLCASSLGQGSLQETQYFGPGTRLLVL.

This chain links TRBV5-4 with TRBJ2-7, with TRBD2 matching 11 bases. Germline assignment: CDR1 SGHNT and CDR2 YYREEE (reference sequence). The CDR3 consists of 15 residues. Trimming took 4 bases from V and 4 from J; bases not matched to a gene: 7. DNA of the CDR3: TGTGCCAGCAGCCCACCGGGACTAGCGGATTACGAGCAGTACTTC. Amino acids: CASSPPGLADYEQYF.

A single count supports this clone. The chain employs TRBV6-5 and TRBJ1-1; TRBD1 might be the D (6 bases). Germline V lookup: CDR1 MNHEY, CDR2 SVGAGI. CDR3 length: 13 amino acids. The V end lost 6 bases, the J end lost 0 bases, and 8 bases lay between the germline ends. CDR3 amino acids: CASRGTMNTEAFF. The CDR3 coding sequence is TGTGCCAGCAGGGGGACAATGAACACTGAAGCTTTCTTT.

This chain uses TRBV6-5 with TRBJ1-5; D may be TRBD1 (5 bases). Trimming took 5 bases from V and 1 from J, leaving 12 bases between them. This CDR3 is built from 15 residues. In germline, CDR1 is MNHEY, CDR2 SVGAGI. The CDR3 here is CASSLSWGSNQPQHF. The CDR3 bases are TGTGCCAGCAGTCTGAGTTGGGGCAGCAATCAGCCCCAGCATTTT.

The chain links TRBV21-1 to TRBJ1-2. TRBV21-1 represents a pseudogene. This CDR3 contains 13 residues. DNA for the CDR3: TGTGCCAGCAGCAACGGGGGATACTATGGCTACACCTTC. Amino acids: CASSNGGYYGYTF.

This clone was observed once. The V and J genes are TRBV28 and TRBJ2-1, with 8 positions matching TRBD2. Germline CDR1 MDHEN, CDR2 SYDVKM. The CDR3 totals 14 residues. J lost 7 bases, V lost 2 bases, and 4 bases had no gene match. DNA of the CDR3: TGTGCCAGCAGTTTAGTAGCGGGAAGGAATGAGCAGTTCTTC. Protein product: CASSLVAGRNEQFF.

The chain employs TRBV2 and TRBJ1-2; 9 bases align to TRBD1. V was clipped by 5 bases and J by 7 bases; unmatched bases: 17. This CDR3 region has 17 residues. From germline, CDR1 is SNHLY and CDR2 FYNNEI. The CDR3: CASSQVPGQGGTGGYTF. CDR3 bases: TGTGCCAGCAGTCAAGTCCCGGGACAGGGAGGGACGGGTGGCTACACCTTC.

The chain joins TRBV27 to TRBJ2-3, with 13 bases aligning to TRBD2. Trimming took 2 bases from V and 0 from J; bases not matched to a gene: 5. The CDR3 has 18 amino acids. Germline V gives CDR1 MNHEY, CDR2 SMNVEV (reference sequence). The CDR3: CASSLGLAGAYSTDTQYF. DNA of the CDR3: TGTGCCAGCAGTTTAGGACTAGCGGGAGCGTATAGCACAGATACGCAGTATTTT.

The chain has TRBV28 and TRBJ2-5; 10 nucleotides line up with TRBD2. CDR1 MDHEN and CDR2 SYDVKM come from the germline V gene. The CDR3 covers 17 residues. Germline trimming cut 6 bases from V and 4 bases from J; bases unmatched to any gene: 14. The CDR3 coding sequence is TGTGCCAGCAGACTGGCCCCCTCTAGCGGGAGTCTAGAGACCCAGTACTTC. Its translation: CASRLAPSSGSLETQYF. The complete variable domain, with remaining parts taken from reference TRBV28 and TRBJ2-5, reads DVKVTQSSRYLVKRTGEKVFLECVQDMDHENMFWYRQDPGLGLRLIYFSYDVKMKEKGDIPEGYSVSREKKERFSLILESASTNQTSMYLCASRLAPSSGSLETQYFGPGTRLLVL.

This CDR3 is CASSYRTGPNYGYTF. The CDR3 coding sequence is TGCGCCAGCAGCTACCGGACAGGGCCTAACTATGGCTACACCTTC. The gene calls are TRBV5-1 and TRBJ1-2, with 8 bases that match TRBD1. CDR3 length: 15 residues. CDR1 SGHRS and CDR2 YFSETQ come from the germline V gene. The J segment lost 0 bases and the V segment lost 3 bases, leaving 4 bases of the junction unmatched.

The DNA for the CDR3 is TGTGCCAGCAGCCCCCGAGGAGGCAATCAGCCCCAGCATTTT. This gives the protein CASSPRGGNQPQHF. The V call is TRBV3-1 (or the pseudogene TRBV3-2), the J call TRBJ1-5; no reliable D call. There are 14 residues in the CDR3. Germline-derived CDR1 and CDR2 are LGHDT and YNNKEL (reference sequence). The V end was cut by 4 bases, the J end by 2 bases, with 9 bases between.

The chain is built from TRBV3-1 (or the pseudogene TRBV3-2) and TRBJ2-6; 9 bases line up with TRBD1. In germline, CDR1 is LGHDT, CDR2 YNNKEL (reference sequence). The CDR3 consists of 18 residues. V dropped 6 bases and J dropped 4; count of bases not matched to a gene: 13. In DNA form, the CDR3 reads TGTGCCAGCAGTCTCCTGGGACAGGGAAATTCCGGGGCCAACGTCCTGACTTTC. Amino acid sequence: CASSLLGQGNSGANVLTF.

This rearrangement joins TRBV11-2 to TRBJ2-4; no clear D. The CDR3 consists of 15 residues. V lost 3 bases and J lost 0, with 9 bases in between. Looked up from germline, CDR1 is SGHAT and CDR2 is FQNNGV. The CDR3 loop is CASSLAIGAKNIQYF. The CDR3 DNA is TGTGCCAGCAGCTTGGCCATTGGAGCCAAAAACATTCAGTACTTC. The complete variable domain, with remaining parts taken from reference TRBV11-2 and TRBJ2-4, reads EAGVAQSPRYKIIEKRQSVAFWCNPISGHATLYWYQQILGQGPKLLIQFQNNGVVDDSQLPKDRFSAERLKGVDSTLKIQPAKLEDSAVYLCASSLAIGAKNIQYFGAGTRLSVL.

The V and J genes are TRBV6-5 and TRBJ2-1; 8 positions agree with TRBD1. Germline values: CDR1 MNHEY, CDR2 SVGAGI. CDR3 length: 16 residues. V trimming: 2 bases; J trimming: 0 bases; junction bases outside the gene matches: 3. CDR3 coding DNA: TGTGCCAGCAGTTACGTAGACAGGGGCTCCTACAATGAGCAGTTCTTC. Its translation is CASSYVDRGSYNEQFF.

This clone was detected once. V is TRBV7-9 and J is TRBJ1-4, with D possibly being TRBD1 (6 bases). This CDR3 comprises 16 residues. Germline V gene sequence: CDR1 SEHNR, CDR2 FQNEAQ (reference sequence). The germline V and J ends were trimmed by 2 bases and 4 bases, with 14 bases remaining between them. CDR3 sequence: CASSLSGVRGNEKLFF. In nucleotides, the CDR3 is TGTGCCAGCAGCTTATCCGGAGTCAGGGGTAATGAAAAACTGTTTTTT.